The sequence of this T cell receptor beta chain was determined in a study of blood T cell repertoires in COVID-19 (dated by TCRdb to 2019 to 2021). Regarding the research as a whole: Samples from collaborators originated in the United States, Italy and Spain and spanned both the acute and convalescent phases of COVID-19. The material from the prospective study consisted of cDNA or gDNA derived from T cells, B-cell-depleted T cells, or PBMCs. The dataset comprised deeply sampled blood TCRbeta repertoires from subjects exposed to, actively infected with, or recovered from COVID-19. The repertoires were released in a freely available public database meant as a resource for research on the immune response to SARS-CoV-2. Samples were obtained from the ongoing ImmuneRACE study (first 160 participants) and from over 1,000 subjects provided by 6 global collaborators. Nearly every sample came with metadata listing a de-identified subject ID, COVID-19 status, age in years and sex. Where available, HLA class I and class II types were taken from metadata supplied by the sample provider and were not determined by assay-based typing. The study at large found these results: Clinical and demographic metadata were provided uncurated, with the amount varying by source and participant.

CDR1 and CDR2 are drawn from the germline V gene: SNHLY, FYNNEI. The V end gives up 0 bases and the J end 0 bases, leaving 2 bases in the junction not matched to a gene. The CDR3 starts with the cysteine, ends with the phenylalanine, and has 16 residues. Of the read, only the CDR3 DNA is kept; its 48 bases are in frame from base 1. TCRbeta CDR3 regions were amplified from genomic DNA using the immunoSEQ Assay, a bias-controlled multiplex PCR. The authors' pipeline ran thus. Nucleated cell counts per sample were estimated from amplification of reference gene primers within the assay. To quantify the absolute abundance of each unique TCRbeta CDR3 rearrangement, sequence reads were collapsed and filtered. For each sample, productive Simpson clonality was calculated as the square root of Simpson's diversity index across productive rearrangements. The table comes from immuneACCESS by way of TCRdb, which keeps in-frame sequences with V and J called. Part of the clones is missing from these tables; in studies checked, under half for an unresolved V gene and the rest for unknown reasons. V and J calls and clone size follow that table, whereas D and trimming were derived from the DNA. For this sample there are over 85,000 clones; roughly 90% appear just once. The ten most abundant clones make up 4% to 5% of the sample.

In Seattle, one collaborating source enrolled patients while the infection was active and tracked those patients longitudinally over the course of disease. Collaborating institutions collected whole blood in K2EDTA tubes following their own protocols. For TCRbeta analysis, collaborator samples were shipped as frozen whole blood, as isolated PBMCs, or as DNA extracted from either sample type. A remark on this clone: Its antigen target is currently unknown. No qualities accompany the bases; no much larger clone lies one base away.

The chain employs TRBV2 and TRBJ2-1; TRBD2 lines up with 7 middle nucleotides. The sample was peripheral blood. This receptor was taken from a human donor with COVID-19, enrolled during active disease. The donor label of this sample is uncertain. The bases read TGTGCCAGCAGTGAAGCGCGGGGGAGCTCCTACAATGAGCAGTTCTTC. This gives the protein CASSEARGSSYNEQFF.